The rows below give T cell receptor beta chains drawn from one sample of a study of shared clonotypes between healthy human individuals. Assay: immunoSEQ multiplex PCR; the TCRdb copy retains only in-frame clones and omits some. The table records about 2.4 million clones, 93% of them present only once. Source material: naive CD4+ T cells from PBMCs. Receptor source: a man between 18 and 29 years old in good health. Some clones in this sample may be carry-over from other donors' samples. CDR3s include the opening cysteine and the closing phenylalanine or tryptophan. The order of the fields is D gene, J gene, V gene, clone size, CDR3 DNA, CDR3 protein. A D gene is named only where the DNA matches it firmly. The size field is filled for only some rows; it gives once, few, many or a size class.

>NA|TRBJ1-1|TRBV28|NA
TGTGCCAGCAGCAACAGACAGGATTTACCTGAAGCTTTCTTT
CASSNRQDLPEAFF
>NA|TRBJ1-2|TRBV6-5|NA
TGTGCCAGCAGTTCCAGGGTTCCCTATGGCTACACCTTC
CASSSRVPYGYTF
>TRBD1|TRBJ2-5|TRBV19|NA
TGTGCCAGTAGTATGACAGGGTGGGAGACCCAGTACTTC
CASSMTGWETQYF
>NA|TRBJ2-1|TRBV5-5|NA
TGTGCCAGCAGCTTGGGGCCAGAGATTTCCTACAATGAGCAGTTCTTC
CASSLGPEISYNEQFF
>TRBD2|TRBJ2-6|TRBV7-3|NA
TGTGCCAGCAGCCCATATAGCGGGGCTGGGGCCAACGTCCTGACTTTC
CASSPYSGAGANVLTF
>NA|TRBJ2-3|TRBV10-1|NA
TGCGCCTCTAGGGACTCCGGCACAGATACGCAGTATTTT
CASRDSGTDTQYF
>NA|TRBJ2-6|TRBV2|NA
TGTGCCAGCAATCCTGGGGCCAACGTCCTGACTTTC
CASNPGANVLTF
>NA|TRBJ1-1|TRBV25-1|few
TGTGCCAGCAGTCTGCACGGGTTCACTGAAGCTTTCTTT
CASSLHGFTEAFF
>NA|TRBJ1-3|TRBV6-5|NA
TGTGCCAGCAGTTACATGAGCTCTGGAAACACCATATATTTT
CASSYMSSGNTIYF
>NA|TRBJ2-1|TRBV18|NA
TGTGCCAGCTCACCAGCCGGGTCCTACAATGAGCAGTTCTTC
CASSPAGSYNEQFF
>NA|TRBJ2-1|TRBV11-2|NA
TGTGCCAGCAGCTTAGATCCAAGAGGCGGATTCTTC
CASSLDPRGGFF
>NA|TRBJ1-2|TRBV15|NA
TGTGCCACCAGCAGAGGAGGGGACGGCTACACCTTC
CATSRGGDGYTF
>TRBD1|TRBJ1-1|TRBV19|NA
TGTGCCTCCAAGGACAGGGTGACTGAAGCTTTCTTT
CASKDRVTEAFF
>NA|TRBJ2-7|TRBV5-1|NA
TGCGCCAGCAGCTTGGGACAGAGTGTTCACGAGCAGTACTTC
CASSLGQSVHEQYF
>NA|TRBJ2-5|TRBV11-2|NA
TGTGCCAGCAGCTTGGAGGGGCCGGGGGAGACCCAGTACTTC
CASSLEGPGETQYF
>NA|TRBJ2-3|TRBV5-1|NA
TGCGCCAGCAGCTCGAGCGGTGGCACAGATACGCAGTATTTT
CASSSSGGTDTQYF
>NA|TRBJ1-3|TRBV19|NA
TGTGCCAGTATAAGAGCCCCGTTCTCTGGAAACACCATATATTTT
CASIRAPFSGNTIYF
>TRBD1|TRBJ2-2|TRBV2|NA
TGTGCCAGCGGACCACAGGGGGCGCGTACCGGGGAGCTGTTTTTT
CASGPQGARTGELFF
>TRBD2|TRBJ2-3|TRBV27|NA
TGTGCCAGCACCTCGTCGCCTAGCGGAGGGTCGGATACGCAGTATTTT
CASTSSPSGGSDTQYF
>NA|TRBJ1-2|TRBV12-5|NA
TGTGCTAGTGGTTTAGGGGGGGCGTACTATGGCTACACCTTC
CASGLGGAYYGYTF
>NA|TRBJ2-7|TRBV5-1|NA
TGCGCCAGCAGCTTGGTAGGGCAGACGGCCTACGAGCAGTACTTC
CASSLVGQTAYEQYF
>NA|TRBJ2-7|TRBV6-5|NA
TGTGCCAGCAGCCGCGACCACGAGCAGTACTTC
CASSRDHEQYF
>NA|TRBJ1-5|TRBV10-2|NA
TGCGCCAGCAGGCAAACAGGGATTAGCAATCAGCCCCAGCATTTT
CASRQTGISNQPQHF
>NA|TRBJ1-5|TRBV5-6|NA
TGTGCCAGCAGCTTGGCAGGTCAGCCCCAGCATTTT
CASSLAGQPQHF
>NA|TRBJ2-5|TRBV7-3|NA
TGTGCCAGCAGCTTAGGGGGCATGGAGACCCAGTACTTC
CASSLGGMETQYF
>NA|TRBJ2-5|TRBV5-4|NA
TGTGCCAGCAGCTTGGCCGGCGGCTTGGGCCGTGAGACCCAGTACTTC
CASSLAGGLGRETQYF
>TRBD2|TRBJ2-5|TRBV4-1|NA
TGCGCCAGCAGCCAACAGTATAGCGGGAGCATGATAGGCGTGAGCCAAGAGACCCAGTACTTC
CASSQQYSGSMIGVSQETQYF
>NA|TRBJ2-2|TRBV14|NA
TGTGCCAGCAGCCGCATGGGGAGCACCGGGGAGCTGTTTTTT
CASSRMGSTGELFF
>TRBD2|TRBJ2-1|TRBV10-3|NA
TGTGCCATCAGTGCTGGGGGGGGTGGCTCCTACAATGAGCAGTTCTTC
CAISAGGGGSYNEQFF
>TRBD2|TRBJ2-1|TRBV5-8|NA
TGTGCCAGCAGCTTGGGCGGGAGTTACAATGAGCAGTTCTTC
CASSLGGSYNEQFF
>TRBD2|TRBJ2-1|TRBV28|NA
TGTGCCAGCAGTTTAGAGGCTAGCGGGAGAGGGTACAATGAGCAGTTCTTC
CASSLEASGRGYNEQFF
>TRBD2|TRBJ2-3|TRBV27|NA
TGTGCCAGCAGTTTAGGGACTAGCGGACGTAGCACAGATACGCAGTATTTT
CASSLGTSGRSTDTQYF
>NA|TRBJ1-6|TRBV28|NA
TGTGCCAGCACCGTCGGGAATTCACCCCTCCACTTT
CASTVGNSPLHF
>NA|TRBJ2-6|TRBV7-6|NA
TGTGCCAGCAGCTCCCACTTAGCCCCTGGGGCCAACGTCCTGACTTTC
CASSSHLAPGANVLTF
>NA|TRBJ2-3|TRBV5-1|NA
TGCGCCAGCAGCTTAGGGATTTCTAGCACAGATACGCAGTATTTT
CASSLGISSTDTQYF
>NA|TRBJ2-1|TRBV7-6|NA
TGTGCCAGCAGCTTTTTACCCGACAGCTACAATGAGCAGTTCTTC
CASSFLPDSYNEQFF
>NA|TRBJ1-2|TRBV6-1|NA
TGTGCCAGCGGGGCACATGGCTACACCTTC
CASGAHGYTF
>NA|TRBJ1-4|TRBV9|NA
TGTGCCAGCAACTTAGGCGATATGCATGAAAAACTGTTTTTT
CASNLGDMHEKLFF